A selection of T cell receptor beta chains follows, all from one sample in a study of shared clonotypes between healthy human individuals. Sequencing was performed with immunoSEQ multiplex PCR; in TCRdb, only in-frame clones are kept and a portion is missing. The data show around 500,000 clones, with over 75% seen just once and approximately 12% held by the top ten. Sequences were obtained from PBMCs. The receptors come from a woman in her forties in good health. Some clones in this sample may be carry-over from other donors' samples. Each CDR3 is given with its conserved first and last residue. Each record gives: clone size, CDR3 length, D gene, J gene, V gene, CDR3 DNA, CDR3 protein. D genes are given only for firm matches. Expanded clones get a size class; other rows say once, few or many, or leave the size out.

clone_size: once
cdr3_length: 15
d_call: .
j_call: TRBJ2-1
v_call: TRBV7-9
cdr3_nt: TGTGCCAGCAGCTTGGGGACTGGTCTCCCAAATGAGCAGTTCTTC
cdr3_aa: CASSLGTGLPNEQFF

clone_size: .
cdr3_length: 16
d_call: TRBD2
j_call: TRBJ2-5
v_call: TRBV19
cdr3_nt: TGTGCCAGTAGTATAGCGGTAGCGGGAGTACAAGAGACCCAGTACTTC
cdr3_aa: CASSIAVAGVQETQYF

clone_size: many
cdr3_length: 19
d_call: .
j_call: TRBJ1-4
v_call: TRBV14
cdr3_nt: TGTGCCAGCAGCCAAGATCCTGGTTTTCTCGGGGCCCATAATGAAAAACTGTTTTTT
cdr3_aa: CASSQDPGFLGAHNEKLFF

clone_size: few
cdr3_length: 14
d_call: .
j_call: TRBJ2-7
v_call: TRBV11-2
cdr3_nt: TGTGCCAGCAGCTTAGATAGGACAACCTACGAGCAGTACTTC
cdr3_aa: CASSLDRTTYEQYF

clone_size: .
cdr3_length: 15
d_call: .
j_call: TRBJ2-7
v_call: TRBV5-6
cdr3_nt: TGTGCCAGCAGCTGGAGGACTGGCCTCTCCTACGAGCAGTACTTC
cdr3_aa: CASSWRTGLSYEQYF

clone_size: .
cdr3_length: 13
d_call: .
j_call: TRBJ2-7
v_call: TRBV13
cdr3_nt: TGTGCCAGCAGCGAAACTATAGCTGGTGAGCAGTACTTC
cdr3_aa: CASSETIAGEQYF

clone_size: .
cdr3_length: 11
d_call: .
j_call: TRBJ2-7
v_call: TRBV14
cdr3_nt: TGTGCCAGCAGCCAGTCCTACGAGCAGTACTTC
cdr3_aa: CASSQSYEQYF

clone_size: .
cdr3_length: 17
d_call: TRBD1
j_call: TRBJ2-3
v_call: TRBV15
cdr3_nt: TGTGCCACCAGCAGAGGCTCCTCTGTTAAGGGGGCAGATCCGCAGTATTTT
cdr3_aa: CATSRGSSVKGADPQYF

clone_size: .
cdr3_length: 14
d_call: .
j_call: TRBJ2-3
v_call: TRBV11-3
cdr3_nt: TGTGCCAGCAGCTTAGGGCGAGTATCAGATACGCAGTATTTT
cdr3_aa: CASSLGRVSDTQYF

clone_size: .
cdr3_length: 16
d_call: TRBD2
j_call: TRBJ2-7
v_call: TRBV19
cdr3_nt: TGTGCCAGTAGTATGAATGGGGGGGACTACCTCTACGAGCAGTACTTC
cdr3_aa: CASSMNGGDYLYEQYF

clone_size: .
cdr3_length: 17
d_call: .
j_call: TRBJ2-2
v_call: TRBV11-2
cdr3_nt: TGTGCCAGCAGCCTCACCCTTAGCAGTTTAGGCACCGGGGAGCTGTTTTTT
cdr3_aa: CASSLTLSSLGTGELFF

clone_size: .
cdr3_length: 15
d_call: TRBD1
j_call: TRBJ1-3
v_call: TRBV7-9
cdr3_nt: TGTGCCAGCAGCTTAGGACAGGGCTCTGGAAACACCATATATTTT
cdr3_aa: CASSLGQGSGNTIYF

clone_size: .
cdr3_length: 14
d_call: .
j_call: TRBJ1-1
v_call: TRBV5-1
cdr3_nt: TGCGCCAGCGGGGCTGACGGACGGTCGTCGGGAGCTTTCTTT
cdr3_aa: CASGADGRSSGAFF

clone_size: .
cdr3_length: 14
d_call: TRBD2
j_call: TRBJ2-1
v_call: TRBV19
cdr3_nt: TGTGCCAGTAGTCCGAGCGGGGCCGGGGAAGAGCAGTTCTTC
cdr3_aa: CASSPSGAGEEQFF

clone_size: many
cdr3_length: 14
d_call: .
j_call: TRBJ1-1
v_call: TRBV7-2
cdr3_nt: TGTGCCAGCAGCTTAGTGGGAGGTGACACTGAAGCTTTCTTT
cdr3_aa: CASSLVGGDTEAFF

clone_size: .
cdr3_length: 15
d_call: TRBD1
j_call: TRBJ1-4
v_call: TRBV28
cdr3_nt: TGTGCCAGCAGAAACCGGGACAGGCCAAGAGAAAAACTGTTTTTT
cdr3_aa: CASRNRDRPREKLFF

clone_size: many
cdr3_length: 13
d_call: .
j_call: TRBJ1-4
v_call: TRBV28
cdr3_nt: TGTGCCAGCACCACGAGGCCGGAGGAAAAACTGTTTTTT
cdr3_aa: CASTTRPEEKLFF

clone_size: .
cdr3_length: 17
d_call: .
j_call: TRBJ2-7
v_call: TRBV4-2
cdr3_nt: TGTGCCAGCAGCCAAGATGGTTCGGAGGGTAACTCTGCCGAGCAGTACTTC
cdr3_aa: CASSQDGSEGNSAEQYF

clone_size: .
cdr3_length: 13
d_call: TRBD2
j_call: TRBJ2-1
v_call: TRBV4-3
cdr3_nt: TGCGCCAGCAGCTTGGCGGGAGCGGGAGAGCAGTTCTTC
cdr3_aa: CASSLAGAGEQFF

clone_size: .
cdr3_length: 16
d_call: TRBD1
j_call: TRBJ2-7
v_call: TRBV4-1
cdr3_nt: TGCGCCAGCAGCCCGCGACAGGGACACTTTACCTACGAGCAGTACTTC
cdr3_aa: CASSPRQGHFTYEQYF

clone_size: .
cdr3_length: 12
d_call: .
j_call: TRBJ2-7
v_call: TRBV10-3
cdr3_nt: TGTGCCATCAGTGAGAGGGGGTACGAGCAGTACTTC
cdr3_aa: CAISERGYEQYF

clone_size: .
cdr3_length: 16
d_call: .
j_call: TRBJ2-2
v_call: TRBV5-6
cdr3_nt: TGTGCCAGCAGCTTCGGGGACAACGCGAACACCGGGGAGCTGTTTTTT
cdr3_aa: CASSFGDNANTGELFF

clone_size: .
cdr3_length: 11
d_call: .
j_call: TRBJ1-2
v_call: TRBV27
cdr3_nt: TGTGCCACCAAGGGGTGGCATGGCTACACCTTC
cdr3_aa: CATKGWHGYTF

clone_size: few
cdr3_length: 14
d_call: TRBD1
j_call: TRBJ1-1
v_call: TRBV10-3
cdr3_nt: TGTGCCATCAGTAGCGGACAGGCGAACACTGAAGCTTTCTTT
cdr3_aa: CAISSGQANTEAFF

clone_size: .
cdr3_length: 15
d_call: TRBD2
j_call: TRBJ2-5
v_call: TRBV7-3
cdr3_nt: TGTGCCAGCAGCTTATATAGCGGGAGACAAGAGACCCAGTACTTC
cdr3_aa: CASSLYSGRQETQYF

clone_size: many
cdr3_length: 15
d_call: .
j_call: TRBJ1-1
v_call: TRBV7-2
cdr3_nt: TGTGCCAGCAGCTTAGCGGGCAGGCTGAACACTGAAGCTTTCTTT
cdr3_aa: CASSLAGRLNTEAFF

clone_size: .
cdr3_length: 12
d_call: .
j_call: TRBJ2-5
v_call: TRBV6-1
cdr3_nt: TGTGCCAGCAGTCAGGCCCTAGAGACCCAGTACTTC
cdr3_aa: CASSQALETQYF

clone_size: .
cdr3_length: 15
d_call: .
j_call: TRBJ1-1
v_call: TRBV7-6
cdr3_nt: TGTGCCAGCAGCTTACCACCGACAGGACGGAGTGAAGCTTTCTTT
cdr3_aa: CASSLPPTGRSEAFF

clone_size: few
cdr3_length: 15
d_call: TRBD2
j_call: TRBJ2-7
v_call: TRBV5-1
cdr3_nt: TGCGCCAGCAGCTCTACCGGGACTAGAGTTGGAGAGCAGTACTTC
cdr3_aa: CASSSTGTRVGEQYF

clone_size: .
cdr3_length: 10
d_call: .
j_call: TRBJ1-1
v_call: TRBV20-1
cdr3_nt: TGCAGTGCTAGATCGACTGAAGCTTTCTTT
cdr3_aa: CSARSTEAFF

clone_size: .
cdr3_length: 13
d_call: .
j_call: TRBJ2-7
v_call: TRBV27
cdr3_nt: TGTGCCAGCAGTTTATCTGGTGGCTACGAGCAGTACTTC
cdr3_aa: CASSLSGGYEQYF

clone_size: .
cdr3_length: 15
d_call: TRBD1
j_call: TRBJ2-7
v_call: TRBV2
cdr3_nt: TGTGCCAGCAGCCCCGGGACAGGGGGCTTCTACGAGCAGTACTTC
cdr3_aa: CASSPGTGGFYEQYF

clone_size: many
cdr3_length: 14
d_call: TRBD2
j_call: TRBJ2-1
v_call: TRBV10-3
cdr3_nt: TGTGCCACGGCACTGACTAGCGATCACAATGAGCAGTTCTTC
cdr3_aa: CATALTSDHNEQFF

clone_size: .
cdr3_length: 14
d_call: .
j_call: TRBJ1-2
v_call: TRBV27
cdr3_nt: TGTGCCAGCAGCACATCAGGGGCGAACTATGGCTACACCTTC
cdr3_aa: CASSTSGANYGYTF

clone_size: once
cdr3_length: 15
d_call: TRBD1
j_call: TRBJ1-1
v_call: TRBV6-5
cdr3_nt: TGTGCCAGCAGTTACGCCGGGACAGTGAACACTGAAGCTTTCTTT
cdr3_aa: CASSYAGTVNTEAFF

clone_size: many
cdr3_length: 14
d_call: TRBD1
j_call: TRBJ2-7
v_call: TRBV2
cdr3_nt: TGTGCCAGCAGCAGGGACAGGGGGGCCTACGAGCAGTACTTC
cdr3_aa: CASSRDRGAYEQYF

clone_size: .
cdr3_length: 15
d_call: .
j_call: TRBJ2-7
v_call: TRBV21-1
cdr3_nt: TGTGCCAGCAGCCGGCGCCCCATTGGATACTACGAGCAGTACTTC
cdr3_aa: CASSRRPIGYYEQYF

clone_size: once
cdr3_length: 14
d_call: .
j_call: TRBJ2-1
v_call: TRBV28
cdr3_nt: TGTGCCACCAAGGCAGGACTCCTGTACAATGAGCAGTTCTTC
cdr3_aa: CATKAGLLYNEQFF

clone_size: .
cdr3_length: 13
d_call: .
j_call: TRBJ1-5
v_call: TRBV6-4
cdr3_nt: TGTGCCAGCAGTCAGGGTGGCAATCAGCCCCAGCATTTT
cdr3_aa: CASSQGGNQPQHF

clone_size: .
cdr3_length: 17
d_call: .
j_call: TRBJ2-3
v_call: TRBV9
cdr3_nt: TGTGCCAGCAGCGTGCCCAGGGGGGTAGCGGACACAGATACGCAGTATTTT
cdr3_aa: CASSVPRGVADTDTQYF

clone_size: .
cdr3_length: 15
d_call: .
j_call: TRBJ1-1
v_call: TRBV27
cdr3_nt: TGTGCCAGCAGTTCGTTTCCCGGATTGGACACTGAAGCTTTCTTT
cdr3_aa: CASSSFPGLDTEAFF

clone_size: .
cdr3_length: 15
d_call: .
j_call: TRBJ1-1
v_call: TRBV7-8
cdr3_nt: TGTGCCAGCAGCGCCTACAGGGCGGGGAACACTGAAGCTTTCTTT
cdr3_aa: CASSAYRAGNTEAFF

clone_size: .
cdr3_length: 14
d_call: .
j_call: TRBJ1-3
v_call: TRBV10-3
cdr3_nt: TGTGCCATCAGTGAACGGGCCTCTGGAAACACCATATATTTT
cdr3_aa: CAISERASGNTIYF

clone_size: .
cdr3_length: 13
d_call: .
j_call: TRBJ1-1
v_call: TRBV7-3
cdr3_nt: TGTGCCAGCAGCTTAGACCCGAACACTGAAGCTTTCTTT
cdr3_aa: CASSLDPNTEAFF

clone_size: few
cdr3_length: 15
d_call: .
j_call: TRBJ2-1
v_call: TRBV15
cdr3_nt: TGTGCCACCAGCAGAGATCTTATTGGCAGACGGGGGCAGTTCTTC
cdr3_aa: CATSRDLIGRRGQFF

clone_size: .
cdr3_length: 13
d_call: .
j_call: TRBJ2-5
v_call: TRBV30
cdr3_nt: TGTGCCTGGAACGCGGGATTCCAAGAGACCCAGTACTTC
cdr3_aa: CAWNAGFQETQYF

clone_size: .
cdr3_length: 14
d_call: TRBD1
j_call: TRBJ1-6
v_call: TRBV15
cdr3_nt: TGTGCCACTAAAGACAGGGAGAAGAATTCACCCCTCCACTTT
cdr3_aa: CATKDREKNSPLHF

clone_size: .
cdr3_length: 18
d_call: TRBD1
j_call: TRBJ2-5
v_call: TRBV18
cdr3_nt: TGTGCCAGCTCACGTTCCCGGGACAGGGGGCGAGGCACGGAGACCCAGTACTTC
cdr3_aa: CASSRSRDRGRGTETQYF

clone_size: .
cdr3_length: 13
d_call: .
j_call: TRBJ2-3
v_call: TRBV6-6
cdr3_nt: TGTGCCAGCAGTTACACCGACAGTAATACGCAGTATTTT
cdr3_aa: CASSYTDSNTQYF

clone_size: .
cdr3_length: 14
d_call: TRBD2
j_call: TRBJ2-7
v_call: TRBV29-1
cdr3_nt: TGCAGCGTTGAAGAGGGTGCGGGAGTAGACGAGCAGTACTTC
cdr3_aa: CSVEEGAGVDEQYF

clone_size: .
cdr3_length: 15
d_call: .
j_call: TRBJ1-1
v_call: TRBV28
cdr3_nt: TGTGCCAGCAGTTTATTTCGGGGGCGAGGGACTGAAGCTTTCTTT
cdr3_aa: CASSLFRGRGTEAFF

clone_size: few
cdr3_length: 13
d_call: TRBD2
j_call: TRBJ2-3
v_call: TRBV29-1
cdr3_nt: TGCAGCGTCAAAGCGGGAGTGGGATATACGCAGTATTTT
cdr3_aa: CSVKAGVGYTQYF